This is a list of T cell receptor beta chains from one sample in a study of blood T cell repertoires in COVID-19. This table comes from immunoSEQ multiplex PCR, and its TCRdb copy is limited to in-frame clones, with some not included. The table records about 200,000 clones, 88% of them present only once. The sample taken for sequencing was peripheral blood. The receptors originated from a man aged 18 to 30 with active or convalescent COVID-19. CDR3s include the opening cysteine and the closing phenylalanine or tryptophan. The D gene is left open where the match is weak. Some rows have no size entry. The others give once, few or many, or a class for an expanded clone.

v_gene	d_gene	abundance	j_gene	CDR3aa	CDR3nt
TRBV4-1	-	once	TRBJ1-5	CASSQVPGNSNQPQHF	TGCGCCAGCAGCCAAGTTCCGGGGAATAGCAATCAGCCCCAGCATTTT
TRBV27	-	medium-sized	TRBJ2-5	CASSTLQSQETQYF	TGTGCCAGCAGTACCTTACAGTCGCAAGAGACCCAGTACTTC
TRBV7-9	-	-	TRBJ2-1	CASSRTSNSYNEQFF	TGTGCCAGCAGCCGAACTAGTAATTCCTACAATGAGCAGTTCTTC
TRBV6-1	-	-	TRBJ2-5	CASSEGWPPETQYF	TGTGCCAGCAGTGAAGGGTGGCCGCCCGAGACCCAGTACTTC
TRBV14	-	-	TRBJ2-7	CASSQEVNRQLNEQYF	TGTGCCAGCAGCCAAGAGGTCAATCGGCAACTAAACGAGCAGTACTTC
TRBV2	-	-	TRBJ2-6	CASSETGGAGANVLTF	TGTGCCAGCAGTGAAACGGGGGGCGCTGGGGCCAACGTCCTGACTTTC
TRBV4-3	TRBD2	few	TRBJ2-7	CASSQGGRGYEQYF	TGCGCCAGCAGCCAAGGCGGGAGAGGGTACGAGCAGTACTTC
TRBV30	-	-	TRBJ1-4	CAGTLNEKLFF	TGTGCCGGGACCCTTAATGAAAAACTGTTTTTT
TRBV6-1	-	-	TRBJ2-7	CASSEGQEFYEQYF	TGTGCCAGCAGTGAAGGACAAGAATTCTACGAGCAGTACTTC
TRBV5-1	-	-	TRBJ2-1	CASRPRQAGDEQFF	TGCGCCAGCAGACCGCGACAGGCGGGGGATGAGCAGTTCTTC
TRBV3-1/TRBV3-2	TRBD2	many	TRBJ2-4	CASSQDFGAGGDIQYF	TGTGCCAGCAGCCAAGATTTTGGAGCGGGAGGAGACATTCAGTACTTC
TRBV5-1	TRBD2	-	TRBJ2-3	CASSGGTRWDTQYF	TGCGCCAGCAGCGGGGGGACTAGGTGGGATACGCAGTATTTT
TRBV29-1	-	once	TRBJ2-7	CSARDSLEYEQYF	TGCAGCGCACGGGACTCCCTGGAGTACGAGCAGTACTTC
TRBV10-1	-	few	TRBJ2-1	CASSESVGGSYNEQFF	TGCGCCAGCAGTGAGTCGGTAGGGGGCTCCTACAATGAGCAGTTCTTC
TRBV20-1	TRBD2	once	TRBJ2-2	CSASTSGGAGSTGELFF	TGCAGTGCTAGTACTAGCGGGGGGGCCGGGAGCACCGGGGAGCTGTTTTTT
TRBV7-2	-	-	TRBJ1-1	CASSLTVDTEAFF	TGTGCCAGCAGCTTAACGGTAGACACTGAAGCTTTCTTT
TRBV7-7	-	-	TRBJ2-1	CASSQSGYNEQFF	TGTGCTAGCAGCCAAAGCGGATACAATGAGCAGTTCTTC
TRBV5-1	-	-	TRBJ2-5	CASSLGTDQETQYF	TGCGCCAGCAGCTTGGGGACAGACCAAGAGACCCAGTACTTC
TRBV24-1	-	-	TRBJ1-1	CATSGGVGGTEAFF	TGTGCCACCAGCGGAGGGGTGGGAGGTACTGAAGCTTTCTTT
TRBV10-3	TRBD2	-	TRBJ2-3	CAISESSGRAGDTQYF	TGTGCCATCAGTGAATCTAGCGGGAGGGCCGGAGATACGCAGTATTTT
TRBV7-2	TRBD1	-	TRBJ2-7	CASSAQSGTGGEQYF	TGTGCCAGCAGCGCCCAATCCGGGACAGGGGGAGAGCAGTACTTC
TRBV7-3	TRBD1	once	TRBJ2-5	CASSPPRGRGPETQYF	TGTGCCAGCAGCCCCCCACGGGGCAGGGGGCCTGAGACCCAGTACTTC
TRBV6-2/TRBV6-3	-	-	TRBJ1-1	CASSFRGMTEAFF	TGTGCCAGCAGTTTCCGGGGGATGACTGAAGCTTTCTTT
TRBV6-2/TRBV6-3	-	-	TRBJ2-7	CASSEWGRGYEQYF	TGTGCCAGCAGTGAGTGGGGCAGGGGCTACGAGCAGTACTTC
TRBV15	TRBD1	-	TRBJ2-7	CATSRGQGGYEQYF	TGTGCCACCAGCAGGGGACAGGGAGGCTACGAGCAGTACTTC
TRBV30	-	-	TRBJ1-4	CAWALTGRGEKLFF	TGTGCCTGGGCCCTTACGGGTCGAGGTGAAAAACTGTTTTTT
TRBV18	-	-	TRBJ1-4	CASSPANEKLFF	TGTGCCAGCTCACCAGCGAATGAAAAACTGTTTTTT
TRBV9	TRBD1	-	TRBJ2-5	CASSAAGTGGAQTQYF	TGTGCCAGCAGCGCAGCCGGGACAGGGGGCGCGCAGACCCAGTACTTC
TRBV7-9	-	-	TRBJ1-6	CASSLEQYNSPLHF	TGTGCCAGCAGCTTAGAACAGTATAATTCACCCCTCCACTTT
TRBV5-8	-	-	TRBJ2-7	CASSLGTLNPEQYF	TGTGCCAGCAGCTTGGGGACTCTCAACCCAGAGCAGTACTTC
TRBV19	-	-	TRBJ1-2	CASSSSLLNYGYTF	TGTGCCAGTAGTTCCAGTCTGTTGAACTATGGCTACACCTTC
TRBV7-9	TRBD1	-	TRBJ1-1	CASSMGQGDTEAFF	TGTGCCAGCAGCATGGGACAGGGCGACACTGAAGCTTTCTTT
TRBV6-5	TRBD2	few	TRBJ2-2	CASRSLAGGTGELFF	TGTGCCAGCAGATCACTAGCGGGTGGCACCGGGGAGCTGTTTTTT
TRBV28	TRBD2	-	TRBJ2-1	CASSPPGLAGYYNEQFF	TGTGCCAGCAGTCCCCCGGGACTAGCGGGATACTACAATGAGCAGTTCTTC
TRBV7-6	-	-	TRBJ2-5	CASSSDYSGTQYF	TGTGCCAGCAGCTCGGACTACTCCGGGACCCAGTACTTC
TRBV6-5	-	-	TRBJ2-7	CASSYGPAGASYEQYF	TGTGCCAGCAGTTACGGGCCGGCGGGGGCCTCCTACGAGCAGTACTTC
TRBV9	-	-	TRBJ1-2	CASSVAGANYGYTF	TGTGCCAGCAGCGTAGCCGGAGCTAACTATGGCTACACCTTC
TRBV24-1	TRBD2	-	TRBJ2-1	CATSERIAGVVSARSSNEQFF	TGTGCCACCAGTGAAAGGATAGCGGGAGTTGTATCGGCAAGATCAAGCAATGAGCAGTTCTTC
TRBV11-3	TRBD1	-	TRBJ2-2	CASSNRDRVPGELFF	TGTGCCAGCAGCAACCGGGACAGGGTGCCCGGGGAGCTGTTTTTT
TRBV7-9	TRBD1	-	TRBJ2-4	CASSLTGTGDIQYF	TGTGCCAGCAGCCTTACCGGGACAGGGGACATTCAGTACTTC
TRBV2	TRBD1	-	TRBJ1-1	CASSRQGPNTEAFF	TGTGCCAGCAGCCGACAGGGCCCGAACACTGAAGCTTTCTTT
TRBV29-1	TRBD1	-	TRBJ1-1	CSVEVGQGAAEAFF	TGCAGCGTTGAAGTTGGACAGGGGGCGGCTGAAGCTTTCTTT
TRBV14	-	-	TRBJ2-7	CASSHQPVGRNSYEQYF	TGTGCCAGCAGCCATCAACCTGTGGGGCGGAACTCCTACGAGCAGTACTTC
TRBV4-1	TRBD2	-	TRBJ2-5	CASSQRPSSGGALLYQETQYF	TGCGCCAGCAGCCAACGCCCCTCTAGCGGGGGGGCCTTGTTATACCAAGAGACCCAGTACTTC
TRBV12-3/TRBV12-4	TRBD1	-	TRBJ2-7	CASRGTGGYEQYF	TGTGCCAGCAGGGGGACAGGGGGCTACGAGCAGTACTTC
TRBV27	TRBD2	-	TRBJ2-7	CASSLEGGPSYEQYF	TGTGCCAGCAGTTTAGAGGGAGGGCCTTCCTACGAGCAGTACTTC
TRBV4-1	-	-	TRBJ1-4	CASSQVLGHLISTNEKLFF	TGCGCCAGCAGCCAAGTTTTGGGACACTTAATTTCAACTAATGAAAAACTGTTTTTT
TRBV14	TRBD2	-	TRBJ2-7	CASSPRHTSGGSYEQYF	TGTGCCAGCAGCCCCAGGCACACTAGCGGGGGCTCCTACGAGCAGTACTTC
TRBV4-2	TRBD2	-	TRBJ2-7	CASSQQDLPGLAGYRSYEQYF	TGTGCCAGCAGCCAACAAGACCTACCGGGACTAGCGGGGTACCGCTCCTACGAGCAGTACTTC
TRBV4-2	-	-	TRBJ1-2	CASSDITTDNYNYGYTF	TGTGCCAGCAGCGACATCACGACAGACAATTATAACTATGGCTACACCTTC
TRBV7-2	TRBD2	-	TRBJ2-5	CASSLFPRGSGKETQYF	TGTGCCAGCAGCTTATTTCCCCGAGGTAGCGGGAAAGAGACCCAGTACTTC
TRBV7-9	TRBD2	-	TRBJ2-7	CASTIISSGILPYEQYF	TGTGCCAGCACCATAATCTCAAGCGGGATACTCCCCTACGAGCAGTACTTC
TRBV30	TRBD1	once	TRBJ2-2	CACTSGQAMTGELFF	TGTGCCTGCACGTCGGGACAGGCGATGACCGGGGAGCTGTTTTTT
TRBV7-2	TRBD1	-	TRBJ2-3	CASSLAMGQIESTQYF	TGTGCCAGCAGCTTAGCGATGGGACAGATTGAAAGCACGCAGTATTTT
TRBV2	TRBD1	-	TRBJ2-2	CASSVGQTNTGELFF	TGTGCCAGCAGCGTGGGACAGACGAACACCGGGGAGCTGTTTTTT